The 19 T cell receptor beta chains listed next were all sequenced from one sample in a study of blood T cell repertoires in COVID-19. Repertoires were generated with immunoSEQ multiplex PCR, while TCRdb's copy carries only in-frame clones and drops some. The sample records some 150,000 clones, under 90% being singletons. The sample consisted of peripheral blood. These receptors came from a man aged 55 to 69 with acute or convalescent COVID-19.

The chain links TRBV7-2 to TRBJ2-7; weak D call: TRBD2 (6 bases). V lost 1 base, J lost 2 bases, and 12 bases lay in between. Germline V CDR1 and CDR2: SGHTA, FQGNSA. The CDR3 sequence is 15 residues long. CDR3 bases: TGTGCCAGCAGCTTAGGTAGCGGATCACCCTACGAGCAGTACTTC. Amino acid sequence: CASSLGSGSPYEQYF.

The V gene is TRBV18, the J gene TRBJ1-1, with D possibly being TRBD1 (5 bases). Germline lookup yields CDR1 KGHSH and CDR2 LQKENI. Trimming pared 1 base from V and 4 bases from J, leaving 7 bases between. CDR3 length: 13 residues. CDR3 nucleotide sequence: TGTGCCAGCTCACCACAGGGGTCCACTGAAGCTTTCTTT. Translating gives CASSPQGSTEAFF. The full variable domain, in which reference TRBV18 and TRBJ1-1 provide the parts outside the CDR3, is NAGVMQNPRHLVRRRGQEARLRCSPMKGHSHVYWYRQLPEEGLKFMVYLQKENIIDESGMPKERFSAEFPKEGPSILRIQQVVRGDSAAYFCASSPQGSTEAFFGQGTRLTVV.

The table lists this clone with a count of one. J is TRBJ1-5 and V is TRBV2; D call uncertain. Germline V lookup: CDR1 SNHLY, CDR2 FYNNEI. V lost 7 bases to trimming and J lost 7 bases, with 17 bases between them. The CDR3 covers 14 residues. CDR3 amino acids: CASTRIAGTQPQHF. Here the CDR3 DNA reads TGTGCCAGCACTCGGATAGCGGGCACACAGCCCCAGCATTTT.

The rearrangement links TRBV28 to TRBJ2-7; perhaps TRBD1 as D (6 bases). V lost 6 bases to trimming and J lost 2 bases, with 8 bases between them. CDR3 length: 12 amino acids. The V gene's germline CDR1 is MDHEN and CDR2 SYDVKM. The CDR3 loop is CASSSGAYEQYF. In nucleotides, the CDR3 is TGTGCCAGCAGCTCAGGGGCCTACGAGCAGTACTTC.

The genes are TRBV11-2 and TRBJ2-1; 10 nucleotides line up with TRBD2. There are 15 residues in the CDR3. V trimming: 1 base; J trimming: 8 bases; junction bases outside the gene matches: 5. Germline assignment: CDR1 SGHAT and CDR2 FQNNGV. Written as DNA, the CDR3 is TGTGCCAGCAGCTTAGGGGCTAGCGGGAGCGATGAGCAGTTCTTC. It specifies CASSLGASGSDEQFF.

The V gene is TRBV4-2, the J gene TRBJ2-3; 8 nucleotides agree with TRBD2. With 5 bases clipped from V and 5 bases from J, the junction kept 12 bases outside the gene matches. The CDR3 is 16 residues long. Germline assignment: CDR1 LGHNA and CDR2 YNFKEQ. The CDR3 sequence is CASSSLWGSGGDTQYF. Here the CDR3 DNA reads TGTGCCAGCAGCTCCCTTTGGGGGAGCGGGGGAGATACGCAGTATTTT.

The rearrangement joins TRBV6-6 to TRBJ2-1; 8 nucleotides agree with TRBD2. The CDR3 extends over 13 amino acids. Per germline, CDR1 MNHNY and CDR2 SVGAGI (reference sequence). The ends lost 11 bases at V and 4 bases at J; junction bases unmatched: 7. CDR3 nucleotides: TGTGCCGTCTCAACTAGCGGTTACAATGAGCAGTTCTTC. It codes for CAVSTSGYNEQFF.

The chain carries TRBV5-5 and TRBJ1-4; perhaps TRBD1 as D (6 bases). Between the trimmed V and J ends, which lost 3 bases and 4 bases, there was a span of 13 bases. This CDR3 spans 15 amino acids. Germline CDR1 SGHKS, CDR2 YYEKEE (reference sequence). In DNA form, the CDR3 reads TGTGCCAGCAGCTCTAGAGGGGACATTAATGAAAAACTGTTTTTT. It translates to CASSSRGDINEKLFF.

The J gene is TRBJ2-1, the V gene TRBV10-3, with TRBD2 matching 10 bases. The CDR3 loop spans 14 amino acids. Per germline, CDR1 ENHRY and CDR2 SYGVKD. V gave up 8 bases and J gave up 6 bases; unmatched junction bases: 7. The CDR3 coding sequence is TGTGCCATCGGGGGAGCGGGGGGGCGCAATGAGCAGTTCTTC. Translated, it gives CAIGGAGGRNEQFF.

The J gene is TRBJ2-5, the V gene TRBV5-1; TRBD1 matches at 7 bases. Germline CDR1 is SGHRS and CDR2 is YFSETQ. The CDR3 has 15 amino acids. J was trimmed by 5 bases and V by 0 bases; bases with no gene match: 7. CDR3 nucleotides: TGCGCCAGCAGCTTGGAGGACAGGACATGGGAGACCCAGTACTTC. Its translation is CASSLEDRTWETQYF.

This clone has only one observation. This chain uses TRBV19 with TRBJ2-3; the D gene is possibly TRBD2 (6 bases). CDR1 is LNHDA, CDR2 SQIVND, per germline (reference sequence). This CDR3 contains 13 residues. Trimming stripped 8 bases from V and 3 bases from J, with 12 bases between. CDR3 nucleotides: TGTGCCAGTTCGACTAGAGTGACAGATACGCAGTATTTT. Protein product: CASSTRVTDTQYF.

The chain joins TRBV7-2 to TRBJ2-7; 11 bases align to TRBD2. J gave up 5 bases and V 6 bases, and 9 bases lay outside the gene matches. Germline lookup yields CDR1 SGHTA and CDR2 FQGNSA. The CDR3 covers 15 residues. The CDR3 is CASSSTSGRLDEQYF. The CDR3 region has the DNA TGTGCCAGCAGTTCTACTAGCGGGAGATTGGACGAGCAGTACTTC.

This chain joins TRBV9 and TRBJ2-7; 13 bases align to TRBD2. J lost 2 bases, V lost 3 bases, and 2 bases had no gene match. This CDR3 contains 15 residues. Germline V gene sequence: CDR1 SGDLS, CDR2 YYNGEE. The CDR3 bases are TGTGCCAGCAGCGCACTAGCGGGAGGGGCCTACGAGCAGTACTTC. Amino acids: CASSALAGGAYEQYF.

The chain combines TRBV9 with TRBJ2-3; 11 nucleotides match TRBD1. V trimming: 0 bases; J trimming: 3 bases; junction bases outside the gene matches: 3. The CDR3 runs 16 residues. Germline V lookup: CDR1 SGDLS, CDR2 YYNGEE. The DNA for the CDR3 is TGTGCCAGCAGCGTAGATGGGACAGGGGGTACAGATACGCAGTATTTT. Encoded protein: CASSVDGTGGTDTQYF. The variable domain in full, with the rest retrieved from reference TRBV9 and TRBJ2-3, is DSGVTQTPKHLITATGQRVTLRCSPRSGDLSVYWYQQSLDQGLQFLIQYYNGEERAKGNILERFSAQQFPDLHSELNLSSLELGDSALYFCASSVDGTGGTDTQYFGPGTRLTVL.

The gene calls are TRBV4-2 and TRBJ2-3, with D tentatively TRBD1 (5 bases). Germline V CDR1 and CDR2: LGHNA, YNFKEQ. The V end was cut by 6 bases, the J end by 0 bases, with 13 bases between. The CDR3 covers 15 residues. The CDR3 DNA sequence: TGTGCCAGCAGGGGGCAGACAGATAGCACAGATACGCAGTATTTT. Its translation: CASRGQTDSTDTQYF.

This CDR3 is CASSRGTANTGELFF. For the CDR3, the DNA is TGTGCCAGCAGCAGGGGGACAGCGAACACCGGGGAGCTGTTTTTT. V usage is TRBV7-2 and J usage is TRBJ2-2, with 7 bases aligning to TRBD1. CDR1 is SGHTA and CDR2 is FQGNSA in the germline V gene. With 5 bases clipped from V and 0 bases from J, the junction kept 3 bases outside the gene matches. The CDR3 runs to 15 residues.

The chain links TRBV19 to TRBJ2-1; 9 bases are shared with TRBD1. The V and J ends lost 7 bases and 6 bases, in that order; junction bases with no gene match: 1. CDR1 and CDR2 (germline): LNHDA, SQIVND (reference sequence). This CDR3 contains 12 residues. The CDR3, as DNA: TGTGCCAGTACGGGACAGGGCAATGAGCAGTTCTTC. Protein sequence: CASTGQGNEQFF.

The CDR3 region has the DNA TGTGCCACCAGTGATCCCGGACTAGCGGGAGATACGCAGTATTTT. It yields the protein CATSDPGLAGDTQYF. V and J are TRBV24-1 and TRBJ2-3; 11 bases match TRBD2. The CDR3 is 15 amino acids. With 3 bases clipped from V and 5 bases from J, the junction kept 3 bases outside the gene matches. Germline V gene data show CDR1 as KGHDR and CDR2 as SFDVKD.

This clone appeared once. J is TRBJ2-5 and V is TRBV7-9; TRBD1 matches 12 bases. This CDR3 is 15 amino acids long. Looked up from germline, CDR1 is SEHNR and CDR2 is FQNEAQ (reference sequence). Losses at the gene ends were 5 bases for V and 5 bases for J; bases not matched to a gene: 6. In nucleotides, the CDR3 is TGTGCCAGCAGCGCTGGGACAGGGGGCGCCGAGACCCAGTACTTC. Protein product: CASSAGTGGAETQYF.